The present entry profiles one T cell receptor beta chain with its context. Its antigen is unidentified. The PCR had 60 Vbeta and 13 Jbeta primers. Method: immunoSEQ multiplex PCR; TCRdb's copy keeps in-frame clones and lacks some. The top ten hold about 8% of the sample, which has more than 100,000 clones, around three fifths seen once. This sample is drawn from a study of cytomegalovirus exposure and HLA in healthy donors. Trimming took 6 bases from V and 3 from J, leaving 9 bases between them. Germline values: CDR1 MNHNS, CDR2 SASEGT. This CDR3 region has 13 residues. Overall study results and limits: Exclusion as indistinguishable affected some V segments, including TRBV6-2 and TRBV6-3. TCR beta sequences reportedly predicted the HLA-A and HLA-B alleles of most subjects accurately. Common viral pathogens were later found to be apparently linked to several of the most significant clusters.

V gene TRBV6-1 combines with J gene TRBJ1-5; possibly TRBD1 for D (6 bases). Sequencing was performed on PBMCs. This clonotype was obtained from a middle-aged woman in good health and CMV-seropositive. The CDR3 protein is CASRDSNNQPQHF. The CDR3 DNA reads as TGTGCCAGCAGGGACAGCAACAATCAGCCCCAGCATTTT.